This paragraph covers one T cell receptor beta chain sequence. The read halts 3 residues ahead of the CDR3 end, with the missing end drawn from the germline J gene. The data derive from a study of T cells in women clearing cervical HPV infection. Study background: Case blood was drawn when the lesion was first found; control blood after infection became undetectable.

The CDR3 sequence is 15 residues long. Germline-derived CDR1 and CDR2 are LNHDA and SQIVND (reference sequence). Prevalent HPV16 infections were excluded; only incident single HPV16 infections included. Profiled with immunoSEQ multiplex PCR; TCRdb holds only in-frame clones, not every one. Recorded for this sample: about 14,000 clones. This chain uses TRBV19 with TRBJ1-2; 10 bases align to TRBD1. The sample comprised blood buffy coat. This clonotype was obtained from a woman aged 18 to 75 with a cervical HPV16 infection that either progressed to CIN3+ or cleared (not recorded which). The part of the CDR3 DNA that was read is TGTGCCAGTAGTCTGTCCGGGACAGGGGCGAATGAC. Translation gives CASSLSGTGAND. The whole CDR3 sequence reads CASSLSGTGANDYTF.